The 16 T cell receptor beta chains below were found in one sample sequenced in a study of beta chain features in type 1 diabetes. No antigen has been identified for these receptors. TCRB transcripts that were expressed got sequenced, as all of the isolated RNA had been reverse transcribed. Generated by immunoSEQ multiplex PCR, the TCRdb table keeps only in-frame clones and is missing some. Counted here are some 190,000 clones, about 7.9% occurring once; the ten biggest clones make up approximately 0.54%. Study-wide results and limits: A moderate, significant TCRB CDR3 shortening appeared in type 1 diabetes across four CD4+ subsets.

Sequencing input: central memory CD4+ T cells from blood. The receptors here all came from a man aged 18 to 29 with type 1 diabetes.

The chain recombines TRBV19 with TRBJ2-5, with TRBD1 matching over 9 bases. The trim removed 4 bases at V and 1 base at J, leaving 10 bases unmatched. Germline V gene lookup returns CDR1 LNHDA and CDR2 SQIVND (reference sequence). This CDR3 contains 17 residues. CDR3 nucleotides: TGTGCCAGTAGTAGACGAACAGGGGGCGTGACCCAAGAGACCCAGTACTTC. This sequence encodes CASSRRTGGVTQETQYF.

This chain links TRBV15 with TRBJ2-1, with TRBD2 matching over 9 bases. The germline CDR1 and CDR2 sequences are LNHNV and YYDKDF (reference sequence). V shed 0 bases and J 10 bases; nucleotides not matched to a gene: 10. The CDR3 loop spans 16 amino acids. The CDR3 DNA sequence: TGTGCCACCAGCAGAGATGGGCTAGCGGGGACATACGAGCAGTTCTTC. Translation gives CATSRDGLAGTYEQFF.

V usage is TRBV10-3 and J usage is TRBJ2-3, with a tentative D call TRBD1 (5 bases). V lost 3 bases and J lost 5, with 9 bases in between. Germline V gene lookup returns CDR1 ENHRY and CDR2 SYGVKD. The CDR3 totals 13 residues. CDR3 in amino acids: CAISDRARDTQYF. The CDR3 DNA is TGTGCCATCAGTGACAGGGCAAGAGATACGCAGTATTTT.

This clone was seen only a few times. This chain uses TRBV28 with TRBJ2-6, with TRBD2 matching over 9 bases. The CDR3 covers 17 residues. CDR1 is MDHEN and CDR2 is SYDVKM in the germline V gene. After removal of 7 bases from V and 0 bases from J, the junction contained 7 bases not matched to a gene. CDR3 DNA sequence: TGTGCCAGCAAACGGAGCGGGAGGAGCTCTGGGGCCAACGTCCTGACTTTC. Translating gives CASKRSGRSSGANVLTF. Variable domain in full (rest from reference TRBV28 and TRBJ2-6): DVKVTQSSRYLVKRTGEKVFLECVQDMDHENMFWYRQDPGLGLRLIYFSYDVKMKEKGDIPEGYSVSREKKERFSLILESASTNQTSMYLCASKRSGRSSGANVLTFGAGSRLTVL.

The V call is TRBV11-2, the J call TRBJ2-3; TRBD2 aligns across 7 bases. V lost 1 base and J lost 6; bases outside the gene matches: 10. This CDR3 has 16 amino acids. CDR1 and CDR2 from the germline V gene are SGHAT and FQNNGV. DNA for the CDR3: TGTGCCAGCAGCTTAGCCGGTCGGGGAGGGCTTGATACGCAGTATTTT. It is translated as CASSLAGRGGLDTQYF.

The rearrangement joins TRBV4-2 to TRBJ2-7; TRBD2 agrees at 9 bases. Germline loops: CDR1 LGHNA, CDR2 YNFKEQ. This CDR3 is built from 15 residues. The junction had 8 bases not matched to a gene; V was cut back by 4 bases and J by 4 bases. In DNA form, the CDR3 reads TGTGCCAGCAGCCTCAATCGACTAGCGGATTACGAGCAGTACTTC. It yields the protein CASSLNRLADYEQYF.

This clone has more than one count but fewer than ten. The rearrangement links TRBV7-2 to TRBJ2-5; weak D call: TRBD2 (6 bases). Germline V lookup: CDR1 SGHTA, CDR2 FQGNSA. The CDR3 runs to 13 residues. Trimming took off 5 bases at V and 3 bases at J, with 10 bases between the two ends. CDR3 residues: CASSRLGEETQYF. CDR3 coding DNA: TGTGCCAGCAGCCGACTAGGTGAAGAGACCCAGTACTTC.

This clone showed up just a few times. As DNA, the CDR3 is TGCGCCAGCAGCTCTACAGGGGGGGTCTACAATGAGCAGTTCTTC. Protein: CASSSTGGVYNEQFF. The V call is TRBV5-1, the J call TRBJ2-1, with TRBD1 as a possible D gene (8 bases). Germline V gene lookup returns CDR1 SGHRS and CDR2 YFSETQ. CDR3 length equals 15 residues. V was shortened by 3 bases and J by 3 bases, with 13 bases between the two germline ends.

This clone was observed a handful of times. V gene TRBV18 combines with J gene TRBJ2-5; D possibly corresponds to TRBD1 (6 bases). The germline V gene has CDR1 KGHSH and CDR2 LQKENI. V lost 3 bases, J lost 2 bases, and 13 bases lay in between. The CDR3 has 15 residues. For the CDR3, the DNA is TGTGCCAGCTCACCGCTGGACAGTCGGCAAGAGACCCAGTACTTC. Protein: CASSPLDSRQETQYF. The full variable domain, in which reference TRBV18 and TRBJ2-5 provide the parts outside the CDR3, is NAGVMQNPRHLVRRRGQEARLRCSPMKGHSHVYWYRQLPEEGLKFMVYLQKENIIDESGMPKERFSAEFPKEGPSILRIQQVVRGDSAAYFCASSPLDSRQETQYFGPGTRLLVL.

This clone appeared a few times. V and J are TRBV5-1 and TRBJ1-2, with 9 nucleotides matching TRBD1. J lost 4 bases, V lost 2 bases, and 12 bases had no gene match. The germline gives CDR1 SGHRS, CDR2 YFSETQ. The CDR3 runs 17 residues. CDR3 nucleotides: TGCGCCAGCAGCTTATCCACCTCCGGGACAGGGATCTATGGCTACACCTTC. Amino acid sequence: CASSLSTSGTGIYGYTF.

This clone was seen repeatedly, ten times or more. The chain recombines TRBV13 with TRBJ1-5; D is undetermined. The germline CDR1 and CDR2 sequences are PRHDT and FYEKMQ (reference sequence). V was shortened by 4 bases and J by 4 bases, with 8 bases between the two germline ends. This CDR3 has 13 residues. The CDR3 nucleotides are TGTGCCAGCAGCTGGTCAGGAAATCAGCCCCAGCATTTT. This codes for CASSWSGNQPQHF.

The V gene is TRBV7-8, the J gene TRBJ1-6, with 8 nucleotides matching TRBD1. The CDR3 spans 17 residues. After removal of 4 bases from V and 0 bases from J, the junction contained 5 bases not matched to a gene. Per germline, CDR1 SGHVS and CDR2 FQNEAQ. In DNA, the CDR3 is TGTGCCAGCAGCTCCAGGGGGCCCAGCTCCTATAATTCACCCCTCCACTTT. As protein: CASSSRGPSSYNSPLHF.

This rearrangement joins TRBV7-8 to TRBJ1-3, with D hard to call. V dropped 2 bases and J dropped 1 base, with 6 bases sitting between them. CDR1 is SGHVS and CDR2 is FQNEAQ in the germline V gene. The CDR3 is 14 residues long. The CDR3 nucleotides read TGTGCCAGCAGCTTATCGAGGTCTGGAAACACCATATATTTT. Encoded protein: CASSLSRSGNTIYF.

This clone was observed a few times. The V and J genes are TRBV11-2 and TRBJ2-2, with 12 bases lining up with TRBD2. J was trimmed by 4 bases and V by 5 bases; bases with no gene match: 5. This CDR3 is built from 16 residues. Germline CDR1 SGHAT, CDR2 FQNNGV. CDR3 DNA: TGTGCCAGCAGCGCCGCTAGCGGGAGGGTCACCGGGGAGCTGTTTTTT. This gives the protein CASSAASGRVTGELFF.

This clone was detected a few times. This chain joins TRBV14 and TRBJ2-1, with 9 bases identical to TRBD2. With V trimmed by 0 bases and J by 10 bases, 13 bases remained unmatched. Germline lookup yields CDR1 SGHDN and CDR2 FVKESK. CDR3 length: 17 amino acids. In nucleotides, the CDR3 is TGTGCCAGCAGCCAAGACCTAGCGGGAACCCTGAGGCAGGAGCAGTTCTTC. This sequence encodes CASSQDLAGTLRQEQFF.

V usage is TRBV7-2 and J usage is TRBJ1-5; no clear D gene. This CDR3 has 14 residues. V dropped 5 bases and J dropped 7 bases, with 15 bases sitting between them. Germline loops: CDR1 SGHTA, CDR2 FQGNSA. CDR3 in amino acids: CASSPDRGGQPQHF. The CDR3 DNA sequence: TGTGCCAGCAGCCCCGACCGCGGTGGACAGCCCCAGCATTTT.